The sequence of this T cell receptor beta chain was determined in a study of blood T cell repertoires in COVID-19. Study-wide background: Both acute and convalescent COVID-19 samples were obtained from the United States, Italy and Spain. T cells, B-cell-depleted T cells, or PBMCs supplied cDNA or gDNA.

This CDR3 is 18 amino acids long. Germline loops: CDR1 SQVTM, CDR2 ANQGSEA. The J segment lost 2 bases and the V segment lost 5 bases, leaving 17 bases of the junction unmatched. In the original analysis: Amplifying reference gene primers gave estimates of nucleated cell counts. Clones were sequenced by immunoSEQ multiplex PCR, and TCRdb holds only the in-frame ones, with some missing. From that table come the V and J calls and clone size; the DNA was used to work out D and trimming. The sample holds about 300,000 clones, approximately 88% seen once. Seattle's enrolled individuals joined amid active infection and were then monitored longitudinally.

The TCR was taken from a woman in her 30s with COVID-19, enrolled during active disease. The specimen sequenced was peripheral blood. The chain recombines TRBV29-1 with TRBJ1-2; 10 bases match TRBD1. The CDR3, as DNA: TGCAGCGTTCCCCAACGGGCGGGACAGGGGTATCCAAACTATGGCTACACCTTC. As protein: CSVPQRAGQGYPNYGYTF. The full variable domain, rest sourced from reference TRBV29-1 and TRBJ1-2, is SAVISQKPSRDICQRGTSLTIQCQVDSQVTMMFWYRQQPGQSLTLIATANQGSEATYESGFVIDKFPISRPNLTFSTLTVSNMSPEDSSIYLCSVPQRAGQGYPNYGYTFGSGTRLTVV.